This is a list of T cell receptor beta chains from one sample in a study of CD8 T cells in ankylosing spondylitis. Each CDR3 protein is one row after TCRdb ran MiXCR on the 5' RACE reads. The sample lists fewer than 40,000 distinct CDR3 sequences; roughly 33% were seen once. Sequences were obtained from synovial fluid, either unsorted or a sorted T cell fraction (not recorded which). The receptor set was obtained from a male donor with ankylosing spondylitis. CDR3s include the opening cysteine and the closing phenylalanine or tryptophan. Fields, in order: clone size, V gene, D gene, J gene, CDR3 length, CDR3 protein, CDR3 DNA. A D gene is named only where the DNA matches it firmly. The listing skips clone size in some rows; elsewhere it reads once, few, many or a size class.

size: NA; V: TRBV7-7; D: TRBD2; J: TRBJ2-5; length: 16; CDR3: CASSMRVAGLQETQYF; DNA: TGTGCCAGCAGCATGCGGGTAGCGGGACTCCAAGAGACCCAGTACTTC
size: NA; V: TRBV4-1; D: NA; J: TRBJ1-1; length: 14; CDR3: CASSQTVRDTEAFF; DNA: TGCGCCAGCAGCCAAACCGTCAGGGACACTGAAGCTTTCTTT
size: NA; V: TRBV27; D: TRBD1; J: TRBJ2-3; length: 16; CDR3: CASSFVPGQGMDTQYF; DNA: TGTGCCAGCAGTTTCGTCCCGGGACAGGGGATGGATACGCAGTATTTT
size: few; V: TRBV7-9; D: TRBD1; J: TRBJ1-1; length: 15; CDR3: CASSHDRAVNTEAFF; DNA: TGTGCCAGCAGCCACGACAGGGCGGTGAACACTGAAGCTTTCTTT
size: NA; V: TRBV20-1; D: TRBD2; J: TRBJ2-1; length: 16; CDR3: CSASPFGLARDNEQFF; DNA: TGCAGTGCTAGCCCCTTCGGACTAGCGCGAGACAATGAGCAGTTCTTC
size: few; V: TRBV29-1; D: NA; J: TRBJ1-4; length: 13; CDR3: CSVVDRSAEKLFF; DNA: TGCAGCGTTGTGGACAGATCTGCCGAAAAACTGTTTTTT
size: few; V: TRBV5-1; D: TRBD1; J: TRBJ2-5; length: 14; CDR3: CASREQGPHETQYF; DNA: TGCGCCAGCCGAGAACAGGGGCCCCACGAGACCCAGTACTTC
size: NA; V: TRBV12-3/TRBV12-4; D: NA; J: TRBJ1-5; length: 14; CDR3: CASSFGSTNQPQHF; DNA: TGTGCCAGCAGTTTCGGGTCAACTAATCAGCCCCAGCATTTT
size: NA; V: TRBV10-3; D: TRBD2; J: TRBJ2-5; length: 16; CDR3: CAIGEGTGGPGETQYF; DNA: TGTGCCATCGGAGAAGGAACGGGAGGGCCGGGGGAGACCCAGTACTTC
size: NA; V: TRBV27; D: NA; J: TRBJ2-2; length: 15; CDR3: CASRLRDANTGELFF; DNA: TGTGCCAGCAGGCTCAGGGACGCGAACACCGGGGAGCTGTTTTTT
size: many; V: TRBV7-9; D: NA; J: TRBJ2-7; length: 15; CDR3: CASSLGRGLYSEQYF; DNA: TGTGCCAGCAGCTTAGGGCGGGGCTTGTATTCCGAGCAGTACTTC
size: few; V: TRBV11-2; D: NA; J: TRBJ2-1; length: 13; CDR3: CASSLGGYNEQFF; DNA: TGTGCCAGCAGCTTGGGGGGCTACAATGAGCAGTTCTTC
size: few; V: TRBV6-4; D: TRBD2; J: TRBJ2-5; length: 13; CDR3: CASSSGSEETQYF; DNA: TGTGCCAGCAGCAGCGGGAGTGAGGAGACCCAGTACTTC
size: NA; V: TRBV5-4; D: NA; J: TRBJ2-1; length: 14; CDR3: CASSRGGDYNEQFF; DNA: TGTGCCAGCAGCCGTGGCGGGGACTACAATGAGCAGTTCTTC